Listed below are T cell receptor beta chains from one sample, sequenced in a study of cytomegalovirus exposure and HLA in healthy donors. The repertoire was sequenced with immunoSEQ multiplex PCR; TCRdb's copy has only in-frame clones and lacks some. The sample lists about 90,000 clones; around two thirds were seen once. The sample comprised PBMCs. Receptor source: a woman aged 25-40 years in good health and CMV-seropositive. Both conserved end residues are trimmed from each CDR3. D genes are given only for firm matches.

d_gene,v_gene,CDR3aa
NA,TRBV10-2,ASSQVSGNTIY
NA,TRBV6-1,ASSNRVANEKLF
TRBD2,TRBV6-4,ASSDLAGGPTDTQY
NA,TRBV5-4,ASSSGRAIHEQY
TRBD2,TRBV5-6,ASSLGLAASEQY
NA,TRBV4-3,ASSQDRTATDTQY
NA,TRBV4-1,ASSQAWLGLTPNEQF
TRBD2,TRBV5-4,ASSFSGGGAYNEQF
TRBD1,TRBV11-3,ASSLDLLRTGSYEQY
TRBD1,TRBV6-1,ASTFRDRPYNEQF
TRBD1,TRBV5-5,ASSLQGVGTDTQY
TRBD1,TRBV29-1,SVNRQGRVGELF
TRBD1,TRBV6-6,ASSSHDRATEAF
NA,TRBV4-1,ASSQDAPSYTDTQY
NA,TRBV7-9,SSMGLNSPLH
NA,TRBV27,ASSLGGLTEAF
NA,TRBV27,ASRLGGASYNEQF
TRBD1,TRBV29-1,SVEAFPGQGPYEQY
NA,TRBV19,ASKWGPTNEKLF
NA,TRBV5-3,ARSLEGVNTEAF
TRBD1,TRBV28,ASISRTGFYKISGANVLT
NA,TRBV19,ASSEGGGQETQY
NA,TRBV4-1,ASSQNGPAF
NA,TRBV2,ASSVLGEGYNSPLH
NA,TRBV13,ASSLGPQINQPQH
NA,TRBV11-1,ASSNSNALRPY
NA,TRBV11-2,ASSLAGTLLDTEAF
NA,TRBV30,AWSGGTPGNTIY
NA,TRBV5-1,ASSSDSKVSYEQY
TRBD1,TRBV6-5,ASHRGDNSPLH
TRBD1,TRBV28,ASSSAGTGPNEQY
TRBD1,TRBV27,ASSWDRGREQY
TRBD1,TRBV6-1,ASSVTGTGAFNEQY
TRBD1,TRBV4-3,ASSQDGGQGNTGELF
NA,TRBV28,ASSFAVNYGYT
TRBD1,TRBV5-1,ASSPGAPTGPNEKLF
NA,TRBV13,ASTVRGGTANTGELF
TRBD2,TRBV2,ASSEMLAGGRGGELF